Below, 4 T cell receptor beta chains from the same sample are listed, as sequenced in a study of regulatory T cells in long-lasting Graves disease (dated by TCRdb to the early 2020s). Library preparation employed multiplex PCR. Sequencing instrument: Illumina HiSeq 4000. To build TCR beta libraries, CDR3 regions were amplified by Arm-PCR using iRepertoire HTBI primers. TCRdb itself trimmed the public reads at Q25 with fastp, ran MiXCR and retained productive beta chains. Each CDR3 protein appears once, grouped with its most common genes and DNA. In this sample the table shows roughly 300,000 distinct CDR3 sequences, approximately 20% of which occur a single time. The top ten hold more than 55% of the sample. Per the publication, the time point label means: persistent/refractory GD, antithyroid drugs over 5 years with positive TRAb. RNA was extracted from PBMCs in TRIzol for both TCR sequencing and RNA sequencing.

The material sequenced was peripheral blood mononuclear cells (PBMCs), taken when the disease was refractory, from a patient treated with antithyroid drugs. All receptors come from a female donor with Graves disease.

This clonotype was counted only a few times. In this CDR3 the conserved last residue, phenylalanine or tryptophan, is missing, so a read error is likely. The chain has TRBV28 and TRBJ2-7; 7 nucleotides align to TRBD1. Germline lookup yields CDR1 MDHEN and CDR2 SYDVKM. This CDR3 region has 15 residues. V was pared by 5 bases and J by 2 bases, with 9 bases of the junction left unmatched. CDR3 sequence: CASSDPGGVTYEQYL. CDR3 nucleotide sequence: TGTGCCAGCAGTGACCCAGGGGGTGTTACCTACGAGCAGTACCTC.

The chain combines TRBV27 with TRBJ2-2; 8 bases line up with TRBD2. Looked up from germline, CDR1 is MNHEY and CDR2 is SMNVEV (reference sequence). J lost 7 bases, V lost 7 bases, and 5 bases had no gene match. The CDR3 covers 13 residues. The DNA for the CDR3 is TGTGCCAGCACCCAGCGGGAGCACGGGGAGCTGTTTTTT. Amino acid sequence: CASTQREHGELFF.

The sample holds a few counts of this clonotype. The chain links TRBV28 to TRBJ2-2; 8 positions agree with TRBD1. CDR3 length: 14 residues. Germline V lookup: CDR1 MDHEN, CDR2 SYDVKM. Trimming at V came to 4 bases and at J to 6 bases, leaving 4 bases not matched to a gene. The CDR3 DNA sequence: TGTGCCAGCAGTTGGACAGGGCTCCCCGGGGAGCTGTTTTTT. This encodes CASSWTGLPGELFF.

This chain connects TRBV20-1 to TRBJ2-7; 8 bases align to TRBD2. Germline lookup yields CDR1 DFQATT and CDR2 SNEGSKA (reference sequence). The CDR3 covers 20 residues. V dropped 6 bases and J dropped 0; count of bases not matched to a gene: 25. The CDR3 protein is CSATKPPGLEGIGSSYEQYF. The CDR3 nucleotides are TGCAGTGCGACTAAGCCCCCGGGACTAGAGGGGATTGGTAGCTCCTACGAGCAGTACTTC.